This T cell receptor beta chain originates from a study of T cell repertoires in cytomegalovirus infection. About the research overall: CMV infection together with matching HLA type was indicated by public TCR beta signatures. Study-wide findings and caveats: The cumulative frequency of public TCR beta families identified carriers of CMV plus the relevant HLA. It was HLA-C-restricted CMV-specific TCR beta clonotypes that dominated the response ex vivo.

On this clonotype: Its antigen is still unknown.

TCRdb re-analysed the reads in MiXCR, keeping a single row per CDR3 protein. Among 150,000 to 200,000 distinct CDR3 sequences listed, nearly 9.5% were seen once. The V gene lost 7 bases and the J gene lost 1 base, with 13 bases spanning the gap. This CDR3 spans 14 amino acids. The germline CDR1 and CDR2 sequences are MNHEY and SVGEGT. Sequenced sample: PBMCs. V is TRBV6-2 or TRBV6-3 and J is TRBJ1-1, with a possible D match to TRBD1 (5 bases). The clonotype was recovered from a human donor in good health (CMV status not recorded). Some clones in this sample may be carry-over from other donors' samples. The CDR3, as DNA: TGTGCCAGCACCAAGGACATCTGGAACACTGAAGCTTTCTTT. It is translated as CASTKDIWNTEAFF.